This T cell receptor (beta chain) is drawn from a study of cytomegalovirus exposure and HLA in healthy donors. The PCR made use of 60 Vbeta and 13 Jbeta primers. Some clones are missing from TCRdb's copy, which holds only in-frame ones; the method was immunoSEQ multiplex PCR. The data hold over 100,000 clones, with approximately 60% observed a single time. Of note for this clone: The antigen is undetermined.

The CDR3 length is 15 residues. CDR1 is MNHNY and CDR2 is SVGAGI in the germline V gene (reference sequence). V gave up 7 bases and J gave up 8 bases; unmatched junction bases: 9. Whole-study findings and limits: Being indistinguishable, some V segments were excluded, TRBV6-2 and TRBV6-3 among them. Presence/absence analysis assumed near-uniform sequencing depth across donors.

This chain joins TRBV6-6 and TRBJ1-6; 9 bases are a match to TRBD1. The specimen was PBMCs. The TCR sequence derives from a woman in her forties in good health and CMV-seronegative. CDR3 DNA sequence: TGTGCCAGCACTTTACAGGGGGCGCGAGATTCACCCCTCCACTTT. Translation: CASTLQGARDSPLHF.